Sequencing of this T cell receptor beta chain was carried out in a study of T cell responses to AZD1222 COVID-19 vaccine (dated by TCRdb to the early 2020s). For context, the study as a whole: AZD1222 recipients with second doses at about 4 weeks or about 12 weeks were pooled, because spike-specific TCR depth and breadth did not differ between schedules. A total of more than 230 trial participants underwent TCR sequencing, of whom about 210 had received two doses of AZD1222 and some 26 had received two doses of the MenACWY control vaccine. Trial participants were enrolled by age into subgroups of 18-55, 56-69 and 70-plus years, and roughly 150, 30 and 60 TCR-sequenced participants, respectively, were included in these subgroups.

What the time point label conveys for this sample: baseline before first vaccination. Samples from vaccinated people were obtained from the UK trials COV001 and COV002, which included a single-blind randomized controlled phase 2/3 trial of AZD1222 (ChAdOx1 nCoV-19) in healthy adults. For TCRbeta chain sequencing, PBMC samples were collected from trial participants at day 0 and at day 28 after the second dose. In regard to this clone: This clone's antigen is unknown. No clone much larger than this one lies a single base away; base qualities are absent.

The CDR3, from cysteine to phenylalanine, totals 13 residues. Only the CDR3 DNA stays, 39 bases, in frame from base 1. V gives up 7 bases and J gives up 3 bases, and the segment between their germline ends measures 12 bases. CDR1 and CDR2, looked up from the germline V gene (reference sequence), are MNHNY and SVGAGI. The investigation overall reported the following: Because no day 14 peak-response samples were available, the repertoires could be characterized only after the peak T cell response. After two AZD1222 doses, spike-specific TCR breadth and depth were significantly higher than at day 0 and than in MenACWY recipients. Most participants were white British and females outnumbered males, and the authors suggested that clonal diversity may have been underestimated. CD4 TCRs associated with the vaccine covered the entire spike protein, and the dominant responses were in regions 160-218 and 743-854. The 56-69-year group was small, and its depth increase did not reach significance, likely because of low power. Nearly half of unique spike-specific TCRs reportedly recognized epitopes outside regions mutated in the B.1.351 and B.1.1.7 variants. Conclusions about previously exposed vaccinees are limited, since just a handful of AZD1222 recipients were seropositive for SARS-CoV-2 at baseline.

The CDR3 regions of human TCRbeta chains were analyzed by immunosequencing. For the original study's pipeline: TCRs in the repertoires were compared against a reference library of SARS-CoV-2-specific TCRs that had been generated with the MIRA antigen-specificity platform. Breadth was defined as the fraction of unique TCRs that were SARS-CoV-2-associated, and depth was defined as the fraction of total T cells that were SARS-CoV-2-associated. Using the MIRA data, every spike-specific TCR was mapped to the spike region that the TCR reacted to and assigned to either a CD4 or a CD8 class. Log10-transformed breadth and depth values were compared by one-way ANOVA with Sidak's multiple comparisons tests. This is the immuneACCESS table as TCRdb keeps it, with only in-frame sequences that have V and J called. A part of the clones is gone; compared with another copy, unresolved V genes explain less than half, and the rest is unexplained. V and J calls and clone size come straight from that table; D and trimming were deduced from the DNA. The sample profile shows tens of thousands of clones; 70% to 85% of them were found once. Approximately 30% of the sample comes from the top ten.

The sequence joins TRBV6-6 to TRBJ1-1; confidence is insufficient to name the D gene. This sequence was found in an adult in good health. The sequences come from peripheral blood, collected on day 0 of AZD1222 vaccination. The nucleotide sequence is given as TGTGCCAGCACCGATGCGGGGTACACTGAAGCTTTCTTT. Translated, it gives CASTDAGYTEAFF.